This T cell receptor (beta chain) was sequenced during a study of T cell responses to AZD1222 COVID-19 vaccine. Study-wide background: Analysis merged second doses at about 4 or about 12 weeks. The study's findings and limits: Baseline antibody screening turned up just a handful of seropositive AZD1222 recipients. Repertoire sampling happened only post peak T cell response. Clonal diversity was possibly underestimated, and white British individuals and females predominated among donors.

This clone was observed once. What it binds is not known. Only in-frame clones appear in the TCRdb table, and some are missing; sequencing was by immunoSEQ multiplex PCR. This table has roughly 110,000 clones, approximately 93% appearing once. The CDR3 is 14 residues long. Trimming left V 0 bases short and J 2 bases short, with 8 bases between. The germline CDR1 and CDR2 sequences are LGHNA and YSLEER. The V gene is TRBV4-3, the J gene TRBJ2-7; a weak D match, TRBD1 (6 bases). The clonotype was recovered from an adult in good health. This specimen was peripheral blood, taken on day 0 of AZD1222 vaccination. The CDR3 DNA reads as TGCGCCAGCAGCCAAGAACAGGGACCCTACGAGCAGTACTTC. Its translation is CASSQEQGPYEQYF.